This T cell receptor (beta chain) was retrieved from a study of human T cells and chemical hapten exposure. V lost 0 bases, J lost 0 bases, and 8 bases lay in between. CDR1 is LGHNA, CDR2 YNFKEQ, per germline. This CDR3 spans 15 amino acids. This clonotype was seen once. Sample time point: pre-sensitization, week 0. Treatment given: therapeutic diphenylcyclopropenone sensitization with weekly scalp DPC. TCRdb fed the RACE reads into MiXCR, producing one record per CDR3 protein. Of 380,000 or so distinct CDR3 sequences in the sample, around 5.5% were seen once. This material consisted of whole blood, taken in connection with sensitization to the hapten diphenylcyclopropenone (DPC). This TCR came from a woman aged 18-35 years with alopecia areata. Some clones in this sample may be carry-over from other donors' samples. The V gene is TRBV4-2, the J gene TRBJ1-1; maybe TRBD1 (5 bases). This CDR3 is CASSQDRGMNTEAFF. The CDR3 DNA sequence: TGTGCCAGCAGCCAAGATAGGGGCATGAACACTGAAGCTTTCTTT.